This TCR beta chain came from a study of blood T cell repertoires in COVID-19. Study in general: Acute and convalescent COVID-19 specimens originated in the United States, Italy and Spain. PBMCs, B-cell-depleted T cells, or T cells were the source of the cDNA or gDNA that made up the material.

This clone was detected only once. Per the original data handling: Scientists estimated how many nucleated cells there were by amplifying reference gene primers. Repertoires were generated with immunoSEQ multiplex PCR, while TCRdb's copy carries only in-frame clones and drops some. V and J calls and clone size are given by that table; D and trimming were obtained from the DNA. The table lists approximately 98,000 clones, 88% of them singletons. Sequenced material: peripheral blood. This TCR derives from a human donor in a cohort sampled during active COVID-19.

The DNA for the CDR3 is TGTGCCAGCAGCCCCGGGACAGGCAGCTACGAGCAGTACTTC. Translating it yields CASSPGTGSYEQYF. The chain recombines TRBV11-2 with TRBJ2-7, with TRBD1 matching 8 bases. The CDR3 runs 14 residues. The ends lost 5 bases at V and 3 bases at J; junction bases unmatched: 6. Germline-derived CDR1 and CDR2 are SGHAT and FQNNGV.